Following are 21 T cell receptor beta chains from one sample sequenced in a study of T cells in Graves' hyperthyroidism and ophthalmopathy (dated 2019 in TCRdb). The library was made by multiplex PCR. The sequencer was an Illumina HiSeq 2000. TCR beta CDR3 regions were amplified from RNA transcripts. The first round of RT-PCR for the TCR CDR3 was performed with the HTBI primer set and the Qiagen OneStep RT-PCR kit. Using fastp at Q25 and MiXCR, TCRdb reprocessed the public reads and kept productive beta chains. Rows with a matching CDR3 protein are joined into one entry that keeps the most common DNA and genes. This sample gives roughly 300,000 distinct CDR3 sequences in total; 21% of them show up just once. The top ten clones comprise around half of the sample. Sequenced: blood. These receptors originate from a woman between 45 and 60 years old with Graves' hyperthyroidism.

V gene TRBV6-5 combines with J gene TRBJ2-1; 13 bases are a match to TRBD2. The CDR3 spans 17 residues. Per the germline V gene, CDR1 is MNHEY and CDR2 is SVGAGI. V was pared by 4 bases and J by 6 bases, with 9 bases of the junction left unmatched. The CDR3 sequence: CASSWTSGSTKANEQFF. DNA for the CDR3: TGTGCCAGCAGTTGGACTAGCGGGAGCACCAAGGCCAATGAGCAGTTCTTC.

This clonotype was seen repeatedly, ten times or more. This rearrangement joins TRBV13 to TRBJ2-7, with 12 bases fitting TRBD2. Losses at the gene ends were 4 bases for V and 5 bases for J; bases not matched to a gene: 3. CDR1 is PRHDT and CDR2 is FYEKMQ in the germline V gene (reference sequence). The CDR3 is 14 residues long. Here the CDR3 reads CASSSRLAGDEQYF. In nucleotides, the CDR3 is TGTGCCAGCAGCTCGAGACTAGCGGGAGACGAGCAGTACTTC.

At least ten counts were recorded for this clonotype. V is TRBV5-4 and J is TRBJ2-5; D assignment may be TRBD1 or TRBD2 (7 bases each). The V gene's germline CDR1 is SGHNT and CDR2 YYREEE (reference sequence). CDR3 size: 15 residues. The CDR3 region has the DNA TGTGCTTCTCTGCCCTTTCCAGGGGGGGAAGAGACCCAGTACTTC. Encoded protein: CASLPFPGGEETQYF.

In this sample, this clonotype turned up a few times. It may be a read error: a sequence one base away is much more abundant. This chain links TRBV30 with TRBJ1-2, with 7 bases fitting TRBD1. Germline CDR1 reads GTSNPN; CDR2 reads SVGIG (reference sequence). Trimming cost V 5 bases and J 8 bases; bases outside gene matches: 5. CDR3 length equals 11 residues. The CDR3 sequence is CAWVRQGGYTF. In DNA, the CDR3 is TGTGCCTGGGTCCGACAGGGAGGCTACACCTTC.

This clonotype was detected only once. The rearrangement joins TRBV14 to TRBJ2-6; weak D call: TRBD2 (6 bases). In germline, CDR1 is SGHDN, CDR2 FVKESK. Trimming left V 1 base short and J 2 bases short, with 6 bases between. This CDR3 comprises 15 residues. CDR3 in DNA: TGTGCCAGCAGCCAAGGACTAGCTGGGGCCAACGTCCTGACTTTC. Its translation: CASSQGLAGANVLTF.

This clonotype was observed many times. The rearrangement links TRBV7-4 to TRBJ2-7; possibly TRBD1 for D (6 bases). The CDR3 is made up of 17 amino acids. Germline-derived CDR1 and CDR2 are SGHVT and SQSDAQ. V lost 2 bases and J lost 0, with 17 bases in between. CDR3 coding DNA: TGTGCCAGCAGCTTAAGGCCAACAGGGCTACCCTCCTACGAGCAGTACTTC. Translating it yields CASSLRPTGLPSYEQYF.

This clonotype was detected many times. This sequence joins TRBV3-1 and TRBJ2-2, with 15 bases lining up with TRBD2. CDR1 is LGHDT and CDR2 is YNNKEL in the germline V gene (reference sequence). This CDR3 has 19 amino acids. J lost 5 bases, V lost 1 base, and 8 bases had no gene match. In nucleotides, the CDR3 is TGTGCCAGCAGCCAAGGACGGACTAGCGGGAGGGAAACGACCGGGGAGCTGTTTTTT. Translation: CASSQGRTSGRETTGELFF.

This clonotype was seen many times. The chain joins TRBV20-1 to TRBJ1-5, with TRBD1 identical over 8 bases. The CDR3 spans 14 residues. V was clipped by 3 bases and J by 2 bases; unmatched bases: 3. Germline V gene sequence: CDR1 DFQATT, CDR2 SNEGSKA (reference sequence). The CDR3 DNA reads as TGCAGTGCTAGCATGGGACAGGGCAATCAGCCCCAGCATTTT. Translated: CSASMGQGNQPQHF.

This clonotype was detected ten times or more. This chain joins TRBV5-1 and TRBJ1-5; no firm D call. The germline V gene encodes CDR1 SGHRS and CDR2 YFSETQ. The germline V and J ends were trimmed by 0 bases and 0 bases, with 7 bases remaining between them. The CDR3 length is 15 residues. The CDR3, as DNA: TGCGCCAGCAGCTTGGCCGGAAATAGCAATCAGCCCCAGCATTTT. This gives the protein CASSLAGNSNQPQHF.

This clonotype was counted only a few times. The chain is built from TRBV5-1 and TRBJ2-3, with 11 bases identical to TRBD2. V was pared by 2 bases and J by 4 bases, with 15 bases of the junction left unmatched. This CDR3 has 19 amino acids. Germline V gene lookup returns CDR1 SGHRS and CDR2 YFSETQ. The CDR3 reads CASSFGLPGLAAPPDTQYF. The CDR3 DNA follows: TGCGCCAGCAGCTTTGGACTCCCGGGACTAGCGGCCCCGCCAGATACGCAGTATTTT.

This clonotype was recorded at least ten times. As DNA, the CDR3 is TGTGCCAGCAGTGAGGGACAGGGCCCCGGGGAGCTGTTTTTT. Its translation: CASSEGQGPGELFF. This chain links TRBV6-1 with TRBJ2-2; 9 bases are a match to TRBD1. CDR1 and CDR2 from the germline V gene are MNHNS and SASEGT. Trimming removed 3 bases from V and 6 bases from J; junction bases left unmatched: 2. This CDR3 contains 14 residues.

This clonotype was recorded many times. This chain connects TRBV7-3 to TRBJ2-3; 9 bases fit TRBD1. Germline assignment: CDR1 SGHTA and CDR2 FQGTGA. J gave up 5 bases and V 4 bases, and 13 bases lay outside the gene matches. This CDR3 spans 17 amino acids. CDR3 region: CASSSLSGQGLGDTQYF. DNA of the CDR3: TGTGCCAGCAGCTCTTTGTCGGGACAGGGCTTAGGAGATACGCAGTATTTT.

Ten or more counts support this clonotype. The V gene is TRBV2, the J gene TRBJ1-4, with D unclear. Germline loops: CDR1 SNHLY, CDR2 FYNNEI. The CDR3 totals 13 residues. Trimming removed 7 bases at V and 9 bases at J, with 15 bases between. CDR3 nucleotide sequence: TGTGCCAGCAACGGGCAGATGGTGAAAAAACTGTTTTTT. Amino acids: CASNGQMVKKLFF.

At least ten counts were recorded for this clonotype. For the CDR3, the DNA is TGTGCCAGCAGTCAAGACCAGACAGGGGGTTACGAGCAGTACTTC. It translates to CASSQDQTGGYEQYF. V gene TRBV27 combines with J gene TRBJ2-7, with 9 positions matching TRBD1. The J segment lost 4 bases and the V segment lost 5 bases, leaving 9 bases of the junction unmatched. CDR1 and CDR2 (germline): MNHEY, SMNVEV (reference sequence). The CDR3 spans 15 residues.

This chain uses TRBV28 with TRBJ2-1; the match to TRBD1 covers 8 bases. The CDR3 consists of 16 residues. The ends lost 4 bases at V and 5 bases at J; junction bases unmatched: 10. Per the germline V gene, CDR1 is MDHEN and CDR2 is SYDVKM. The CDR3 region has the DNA TGTGCCAGCAGTTCCCAACGACAGGGGTTCAACAATGAGCAGTTCTTC. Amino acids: CASSSQRQGFNNEQFF.

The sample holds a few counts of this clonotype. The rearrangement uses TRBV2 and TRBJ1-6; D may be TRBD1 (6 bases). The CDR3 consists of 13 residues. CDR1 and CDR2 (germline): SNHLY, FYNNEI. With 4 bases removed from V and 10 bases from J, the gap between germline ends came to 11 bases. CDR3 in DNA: TGTGCCAGCAGTGTGGCAGGGGAATCACCCCTCCACTTT. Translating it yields CASSVAGESPLHF. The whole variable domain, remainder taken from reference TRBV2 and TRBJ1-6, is EPEVTQTPSHQVTQMGQEVILRCVPISNHLYFYWYRQILGQKVEFLVSFYNNEISEKSEIFDDQFSVERPDGSNFTLKIRSTKLEDSAMYFCASSVAGESPLHFGNGTRLTVT.

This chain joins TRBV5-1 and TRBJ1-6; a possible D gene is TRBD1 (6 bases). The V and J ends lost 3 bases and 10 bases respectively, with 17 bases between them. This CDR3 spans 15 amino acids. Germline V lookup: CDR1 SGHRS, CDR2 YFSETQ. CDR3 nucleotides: TGCGCCAGCAGCTCACAGGGAGGAGTTGGATCACCCCTCCACTTT. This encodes CASSSQGGVGSPLHF.

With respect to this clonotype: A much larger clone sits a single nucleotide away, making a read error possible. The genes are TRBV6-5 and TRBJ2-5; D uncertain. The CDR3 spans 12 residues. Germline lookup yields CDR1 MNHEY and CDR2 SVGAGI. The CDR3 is CVSSYYQETQYF. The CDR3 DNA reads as TGTGTCAGCAGTTACTACCAAGAGACCCAGTACTTC.

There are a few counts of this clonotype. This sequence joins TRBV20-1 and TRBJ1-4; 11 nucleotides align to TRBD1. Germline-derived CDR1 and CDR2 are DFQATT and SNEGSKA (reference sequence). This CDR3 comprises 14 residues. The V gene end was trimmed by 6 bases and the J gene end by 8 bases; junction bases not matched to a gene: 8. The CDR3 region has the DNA TGCAGTGCACCGGGACAGGGGGGTAACGAAAAACTGTTTTTT. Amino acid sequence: CSAPGQGGNEKLFF.

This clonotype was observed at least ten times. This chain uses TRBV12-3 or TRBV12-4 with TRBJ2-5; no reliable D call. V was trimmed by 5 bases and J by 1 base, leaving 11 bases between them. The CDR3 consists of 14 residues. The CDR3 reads CASSPGRSQETQYF. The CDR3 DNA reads TGTGCCAGCAGTCCCGGACGGTCCCAAGAGACCCAGTACTTC.

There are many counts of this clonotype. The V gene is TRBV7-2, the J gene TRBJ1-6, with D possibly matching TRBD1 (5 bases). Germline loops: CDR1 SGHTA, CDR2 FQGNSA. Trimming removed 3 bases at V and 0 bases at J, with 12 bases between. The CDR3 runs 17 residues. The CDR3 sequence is CASSFRQLISYNSPLHF. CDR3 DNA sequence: TGTGCCAGCAGCTTTCGACAGCTCATCTCCTATAATTCACCCCTCCACTTT.